The rows below give T cell receptor beta chains drawn from one sample of a study of CD8+ T cells in alopecia areata. Clones were sequenced by immunoSEQ multiplex PCR, and TCRdb holds only the in-frame ones, with some missing. In the table there are about 180,000 clones, 51% of which are singletons. Here the sequenced sample was CD8+ T cells sorted from blood, taken at approximately week 51, from a patient treated with tofacitinib. The source of these receptors is a human donor with alopecia areata. Both conserved end residues are part of each CDR3. A D gene is named only where the DNA matches it firmly. Only some rows state a clone size, as once, few, many or a class for expanded clones.

V gene	clone size	J gene	D gene	CDR3 length	CDR3 DNA	CDR3 protein
TRBV25-1	.	TRBJ1-1	.	12	TGTGCCAGCAGTGAAGAGGGATCTGAAGCTTTCTTT	CASSEEGSEAFF
TRBV6-1	.	TRBJ1-2	.	14	TGTGCCAGCCACCCGAAGGACGGAAACTATGGCTACACCTTC	CASHPKDGNYGYTF
TRBV27	.	TRBJ2-6	.	12	TGTGCCAGCACCTCTGGGGCCAACGTCCTGACTTTC	CASTSGANVLTF
TRBV19	.	TRBJ2-7	.	15	TGTGCCAGTAGTTCCCCTTGGAAGGGGGAGTACGAGCAGTACTTC	CASSSPWKGEYEQYF
TRBV4-3	.	TRBJ1-1	.	13	TGCGCCAGCAGCCAACGCAGCTACACTGAAGCTTTCTTT	CASSQRSYTEAFF
TRBV4-1	few	TRBJ1-6	.	16	TGCGCCAGCAGCCAGCTTGGGGAGGGACGGAATTCACCCCTCCACTTT	CASSQLGEGRNSPLHF
TRBV7-6	.	TRBJ2-3	.	16	TGTGCCAGCAGCTTAGGGCCAGGGGAGAGCACAGATACGCAGTATTTT	CASSLGPGESTDTQYF
TRBV7-8	.	TRBJ2-3	.	16	TGTGCCAGCAGCCCAACCCCACAGGGACTGTCAGATACGCAGTATTTT	CASSPTPQGLSDTQYF
TRBV5-1	.	TRBJ2-5	TRBD2	17	TGCGCCAGCAGCGCCTTGACTAGCGGGGGGCCGCGTGAGACCCAGTACTTC	CASSALTSGGPRETQYF
TRBV6-5	.	TRBJ1-1	.	11	TGTGCCACCTTAAGTTACCGGGAAGCTTTCTTT	CATLSYREAFF
TRBV15	.	TRBJ1-2	.	15	TGTGCCACCAGCAGAGTACCCGACAGGAACTATGGCTACACCTTC	CATSRVPDRNYGYTF
TRBV2	.	TRBJ2-3	.	14	TGTGCCAGGAGGGGGGGCGGACTCACAGATACGCAGTATTTT	CARRGGGLTDTQYF
TRBV29-1	few	TRBJ1-1	.	10	TGCAGCGTCGCCGACACTGAAGCTTTCTTT	CSVADTEAFF
TRBV7-2	.	TRBJ2-7	.	14	TGTGCCAGCAGCCCGGGCTTCGGCTCCTACGAGCAGTACTTC	CASSPGFGSYEQYF
TRBV7-7	.	TRBJ2-1	.	14	TGTGCTAGCAGCTTAAGTCGCAGCCACAATGAGCAGTTCTTC	CASSLSRSHNEQFF
TRBV2	.	TRBJ2-4	TRBD1	15	TGTGCCAGCAGTCTGTGGGACAGAGCCAAAAACATTCAGTACTTC	CASSLWDRAKNIQYF
TRBV30	.	TRBJ2-7	TRBD1	15	TGTGCCTGGATCGGGCCCGGACAGGCCACCTACGAGCAGTACTTC	CAWIGPGQATYEQYF
TRBV13	few	TRBJ1-4	.	11	TGTGCCAGCAGCTTAGGAGAAAAACTGTTTTTT	CASSLGEKLFF
TRBV27	.	TRBJ2-7	TRBD2	14	TGTGCCAGCAGCCCCGGACTAGTTATCTACGAGCAGTACTTC	CASSPGLVIYEQYF
TRBV7-2	.	TRBJ1-2	.	14	TGTGCCAGCAGCTTAGTGGGCACGGGGCATGGCTACACCTTC	CASSLVGTGHGYTF
TRBV6-6	.	TRBJ2-5	TRBD1	13	TGTGCCAGCAGGGAGACAGGGATGGCGGCCCAGTACTTC	CASRETGMAAQYF
TRBV6-4	few	TRBJ2-6	TRBD1	16	TGTGCCAGCAGTCCCGGGACAGGGTCTGGGGCCAACGTCCTGACTTTC	CASSPGTGSGANVLTF
TRBV7-2	few	TRBJ1-6	.	16	TGTGCCAGCAGCCAAACAGAGAGCTCCTATAATTCACCCCTCCACTTT	CASSQTESSYNSPLHF
TRBV10-3	few	TRBJ1-3	.	13	TGTGCCATCGGACCCTACTCTGGAAACACCATATATTTT	CAIGPYSGNTIYF
TRBV4-3	.	TRBJ1-5	.	18	TGCGCCAGCAGCCAAGATCGTGGGTTTCAGACTAGCAATCAGCCCCAGCATTTT	CASSQDRGFQTSNQPQHF
TRBV5-6	few	TRBJ2-5	.	16	TGTGCCAGCAGCTTGGGCCTTCGTTCGTACCAAGAGACCCAGTACTTC	CASSLGLRSYQETQYF
TRBV4-2	.	TRBJ2-5	TRBD2	14	TGTGCCAGCAGCCAGCGGGGGGTCCAAGAGACCCAGTACTTC	CASSQRGVQETQYF
TRBV5-4	.	TRBJ1-1	.	13	TGTGCCAGCAGCTTGAAAGAGGACACTGAAGCTTTCTTT	CASSLKEDTEAFF
TRBV9	.	TRBJ1-6	.	14	TGTGCCAGCAGCGCCGTTGGGAGTAATTCACCCCTCCACTTT	CASSAVGSNSPLHF
TRBV5-1	.	TRBJ2-1	.	14	TGCGCCAGCAGCCCGAGGGTTTCCTACAATGAGCAGTTCTTC	CASSPRVSYNEQFF
TRBV7-9	.	TRBJ2-3	TRBD2	16	TGTGCCACCCGGAGCCTACTAGCGGAAGGGACAGATACGCAGTATTTT	CATRSLLAEGTDTQYF
TRBV7-6	medium-sized	TRBJ2-7	.	13	TGTGCCAGCAGCCCGGGGCCCAACTACGAGCAGTACTTC	CASSPGPNYEQYF
TRBV14	few	TRBJ2-1	TRBD2	16	TGTGCCAGCAGCCCGACGGCTAGCGGGGGGGCCCATGAGCAGTTCTTC	CASSPTASGGAHEQFF
TRBV5-1	once	TRBJ2-2	.	14	TGCGCCAGCAGCTCGGACCCTAACACCGGGGAGCTGTTTTTT	CASSSDPNTGELFF
TRBV5-6	.	TRBJ2-7	.	13	TGTGCCAGCGGTACAGGGTTTCTGCGCGAGCAGTACTTC	CASGTGFLREQYF
TRBV9	.	TRBJ1-6	.	16	TGTGCCAGCAGCCTCCGAGGGGCCTCTGGTAATTCACCCCTCCACTTT	CASSLRGASGNSPLHF
TRBV4-1	.	TRBJ2-7	.	14	TGCGCCAGCAGCCAAATAAGGGGGGATGGCGAGCAGTACTTC	CASSQIRGDGEQYF
TRBV5-4	few	TRBJ2-7	TRBD2	13	TGTGCCAGCAGGTTAGCGGGGGGCTACGAGCAGTACTTC	CASRLAGGYEQYF
TRBV29-1	.	TRBJ1-1	.	11	TGCAGCGTTGTAAGGGGATCCGAAGCTTTCTTT	CSVVRGSEAFF
TRBV27	once	TRBJ2-7	TRBD2	17	TGTGCCAGCAGTCTACGTAGCGGGGGGCGGGTCTCCTACGAGCAGTACTTC	CASSLRSGGRVSYEQYF
TRBV4-1	.	TRBJ2-2	.	15	TGCGCCAGCAGCCCTGAACAGGGAAACGCCGGGGAGCTGTTTTTT	CASSPEQGNAGELFF
TRBV6-5	.	TRBJ1-2	.	14	TGTGCCAGCAGGGCCGAGGAGGGGGGCTATGGCTACACCTTC	CASRAEEGGYGYTF
TRBV14	.	TRBJ1-2	TRBD1	15	TGTGCCAGCAGCCACAAGGACAGGGGCCCCTATGGCTACACCTTC	CASSHKDRGPYGYTF
TRBV5-4	few	TRBJ2-5	TRBD1	14	TGTGCCAGCAGCCCGGGACAGGCCAAAGAGACCCAGTACTTC	CASSPGQAKETQYF
TRBV11-3	.	TRBJ2-1	.	14	TGTGCCAGCAGCTCCCCCGGGGACCCCAATGAGCAGTTCTTC	CASSSPGDPNEQFF
TRBV13	few	TRBJ1-3	.	14	TGTGCCAGCAGCTTAGAGGGGTCTGGAAACACCATATATTTT	CASSLEGSGNTIYF
TRBV30	few	TRBJ2-5	.	13	TGTGCCTGGAGTGTACTCGGGGGAGAGACCCAGTACTTC	CAWSVLGGETQYF